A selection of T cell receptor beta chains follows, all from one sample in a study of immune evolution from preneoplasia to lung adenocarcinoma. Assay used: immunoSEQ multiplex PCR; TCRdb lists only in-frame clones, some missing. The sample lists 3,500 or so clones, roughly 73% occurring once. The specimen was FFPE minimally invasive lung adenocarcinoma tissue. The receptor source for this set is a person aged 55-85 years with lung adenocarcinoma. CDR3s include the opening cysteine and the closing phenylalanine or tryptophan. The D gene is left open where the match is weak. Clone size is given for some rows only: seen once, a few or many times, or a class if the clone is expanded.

CDR3 protein: CASSPRGVSEANVPTF; CDR3 DNA: TGTGCCAGCAGCCCGAGAGGGGTCTCTGAGGCCAACGTCCCGACTTTC; V gene: TRBV7-2; D gene: -; J gene: TRBJ2-6; clone size: -
CDR3 protein: CASSLRHEQFF; CDR3 DNA: TGTGCCAGCAGCTTACGCCATGAGCAGTTCTTC; V gene: TRBV7-2; D gene: -; J gene: TRBJ2-1; clone size: -
CDR3 protein: CASSIGDVPDGYTF; CDR3 DNA: TGTGCCAGTAGTATTGGGGACGTCCCCGATGGCTACACCTTC; V gene: TRBV19; D gene: -; J gene: TRBJ1-2; clone size: -
CDR3 protein: CASSQDQGSTEAFF; CDR3 DNA: TGTGCCAGCAGCCAAGACCAAGGTAGCACTGAAGCTTTCTTT; V gene: TRBV4-2; D gene: -; J gene: TRBJ1-1; clone size: -
CDR3 protein: CASSSRGVSSTDTQYF; CDR3 DNA: TGTGCCAGCAGCTCCCGAGGCGTCTCTAGCACAGATACGCAGTATTTT; V gene: TRBV5-6; D gene: -; J gene: TRBJ2-3; clone size: -
CDR3 protein: CASSMGTQSQQETQYF; CDR3 DNA: TGTGCCAGCAGCATGGGGACACAAAGCCAACAAGAGACCCAGTACTTC; V gene: TRBV5-6; D gene: -; J gene: TRBJ2-5; clone size: -
CDR3 protein: CASSLAPGTEYNEQFF; CDR3 DNA: TGCGCCAGCAGCTTGGCGCCCGGGACAGAGTACAATGAGCAGTTCTTC; V gene: TRBV5-1; D gene: TRBD1; J gene: TRBJ2-1; clone size: -
CDR3 protein: CASSPTSGRDRQFF; CDR3 DNA: TGTGCCAGCAGCCCGACTAGCGGGAGAGACCGGCAGTTCTTC; V gene: TRBV27; D gene: TRBD2; J gene: TRBJ2-1; clone size: -
CDR3 protein: CASSPPRGSEQYF; CDR3 DNA: TGTGCCAGCAGTCCCCCGAGGGGGAGCGAGCAGTACTTC; V gene: TRBV6-5; D gene: -; J gene: TRBJ2-7; clone size: -
CDR3 protein: CASSLGRASTDTQYF; CDR3 DNA: TGCGCCAGCAGCTTGGGCAGGGCTAGCACAGATACGCAGTATTTT; V gene: TRBV5-1; D gene: -; J gene: TRBJ2-3; clone size: -
CDR3 protein: CSVDGGIYNKQFF; CDR3 DNA: TGCAGCGTTGATGGCGGGATCTACAATAAGCAGTTCTTC; V gene: TRBV29-1; D gene: -; J gene: TRBJ2-1; clone size: -
CDR3 protein: CASSPGLAYEQYF; CDR3 DNA: TGTGCCAGCTCACCGGGACTCGCCTACGAGCAGTACTTC; V gene: TRBV18; D gene: -; J gene: TRBJ2-7; clone size: few
CDR3 protein: CASSFLADSSGNTIYF; CDR3 DNA: TGTGCCAGCAGCTTTCTTGCGGACAGTTCAGGAAACACCATATATTTT; V gene: TRBV7-9; D gene: -; J gene: TRBJ1-3; clone size: -
CDR3 protein: CSVGGGKEQYF; CDR3 DNA: TGCAGCGTTGGCGGAGGCAAGGAGCAGTACTTC; V gene: TRBV29-1; D gene: -; J gene: TRBJ2-7; clone size: few
CDR3 protein: CASSFSNEQFF; CDR3 DNA: TGTGCCAGCAGTTTCAGCAATGAGCAGTTCTTC; V gene: TRBV6-1; D gene: -; J gene: TRBJ2-1; clone size: -
CDR3 protein: CASSGTSGISGANVLTF; CDR3 DNA: TGCGCCAGCAGCGGAACTAGCGGGATCTCGGGGGCCAACGTCCTGACTTTC; V gene: TRBV5-1; D gene: TRBD2; J gene: TRBJ2-6; clone size: -
CDR3 protein: CASSLFGNGNTIYF; CDR3 DNA: TGTGCCAGCAGTTTGTTCGGGAACGGAAACACCATATATTTT; V gene: TRBV28; D gene: -; J gene: TRBJ1-3; clone size: -
CDR3 protein: CASSQLGGGDHNSPLHF; CDR3 DNA: TGCGCCAGCAGCCAACTGGGGGGGGGTGACCATAATTCACCCCTCCACTTT; V gene: TRBV4-1; D gene: -; J gene: TRBJ1-6; clone size: -
CDR3 protein: CSVDRTVDYGYTF; CDR3 DNA: TGCAGCGTAGATAGGACAGTCGATTATGGCTACACCTTC; V gene: TRBV29-1; D gene: -; J gene: TRBJ1-2; clone size: -
CDR3 protein: CASRALAGGVETQYF; CDR3 DNA: TGTGCCAGCAGGGCACTAGCGGGAGGAGTAGAGACCCAGTACTTC; V gene: TRBV7-2; D gene: TRBD2; J gene: TRBJ2-5; clone size: once
CDR3 protein: CAWSGTGKSTDTQYF; CDR3 DNA: TGTGCCTGGAGTGGTACAGGAAAAAGCACAGATACGCAGTATTTT; V gene: TRBV30; D gene: -; J gene: TRBJ2-3; clone size: -
CDR3 protein: CSVDRGGVDTEAFF; CDR3 DNA: TGCAGCGTTGACAGGGGGGGAGTTGACACTGAAGCTTTCTTT; V gene: TRBV29-1; D gene: TRBD1; J gene: TRBJ1-1; clone size: -
CDR3 protein: CASSYTENSPLHF; CDR3 DNA: TGTGCCAGCAGCTACACGGAGAATTCACCCCTCCACTTT; V gene: TRBV14; D gene: -; J gene: TRBJ1-6; clone size: -
CDR3 protein: CASSLGWTGGDTQYF; CDR3 DNA: TGTGCCAGCAGCTTGGGATGGACTGGGGGAGATACGCAGTATTTT; V gene: TRBV7-9; D gene: -; J gene: TRBJ2-3; clone size: -
CDR3 protein: CASSAVGGSEQYF; CDR3 DNA: TGTGCCAGCAGCGCAGTGGGGGGATCCGAGCAGTACTTC; V gene: TRBV7-8; D gene: -; J gene: TRBJ2-7; clone size: -
CDR3 protein: CASSQQGPGSTDTQYF; CDR3 DNA: TGTGCCAGCTCACAACAGGGTCCGGGGAGCACAGATACGCAGTATTTT; V gene: TRBV18; D gene: -; J gene: TRBJ2-3; clone size: once
CDR3 protein: CASNRGEIEQFF; CDR3 DNA: TGTGCCAGCAACAGGGGAGAGATTGAGCAGTTCTTC; V gene: TRBV28; D gene: TRBD1; J gene: TRBJ2-1; clone size: -
CDR3 protein: CASSEGGIATDTQYF; CDR3 DNA: TGCGCCAGCAGTGAGGGGGGGATAGCCACAGATACGCAGTATTTT; V gene: TRBV10-1; D gene: -; J gene: TRBJ2-3; clone size: -
CDR3 protein: CASSLRPDRGNEQYF; CDR3 DNA: TGTGCCAGCAGCTTAAGGCCGGACAGGGGGAATGAGCAGTACTTC; V gene: TRBV11-2; D gene: TRBD1; J gene: TRBJ2-7; clone size: -
CDR3 protein: CASSLARVNQETQYF; CDR3 DNA: TGTGCCAGCAGCTTAGCGCGGGTCAATCAAGAGACCCAGTACTTC; V gene: TRBV7-6; D gene: -; J gene: TRBJ2-5; clone size: -
CDR3 protein: CASSSDRGQNTEAFF; CDR3 DNA: TGTGCCAGCAGTTCGGACAGGGGCCAGAACACTGAAGCTTTCTTT; V gene: TRBV28; D gene: TRBD1; J gene: TRBJ1-1; clone size: -
CDR3 protein: CASSERQTNTEAFF; CDR3 DNA: TGTGCCAGCAGTGAGAGGCAGACTAACACTGAAGCTTTCTTT; V gene: TRBV6-4; D gene: -; J gene: TRBJ1-1; clone size: -
CDR3 protein: CASSYQGSSYNEQFF; CDR3 DNA: TGCGCCAGCAGCTACCAGGGCAGCTCCTACAATGAGCAGTTCTTC; V gene: TRBV5-1; D gene: -; J gene: TRBJ2-1; clone size: -
CDR3 protein: CASSLEAGASYNEQFF; CDR3 DNA: TGTGCCAGCAGCTTAGAGGCGGGAGCCTCCTACAATGAGCAGTTCTTC; V gene: TRBV7-6; D gene: TRBD2; J gene: TRBJ2-1; clone size: once
CDR3 protein: CASSQDRASANNEQFF; CDR3 DNA: TGCGCCAGCAGCCAAGATCGAGCTAGCGCCAACAATGAGCAGTTCTTC; V gene: TRBV4-3; D gene: -; J gene: TRBJ2-1; clone size: -
CDR3 protein: CASSVAGTRADTQYF; CDR3 DNA: TGTGCCAGCAGCGTAGCTGGCACGCGCGCAGATACGCAGTATTTT; V gene: TRBV9; D gene: -; J gene: TRBJ2-3; clone size: -
CDR3 protein: CASSTSTGGAFGNTIYF; CDR3 DNA: TGTGCCAGCAGCACCTCGACAGGGGGCGCTTTTGGAAACACCATATATTTT; V gene: TRBV7-9; D gene: TRBD1; J gene: TRBJ1-3; clone size: -
CDR3 protein: CSVEDGKGANTEAFF; CDR3 DNA: TGCAGCGTTGAAGATGGAAAAGGGGCGAACACTGAAGCTTTCTTT; V gene: TRBV29-1; D gene: -; J gene: TRBJ1-1; clone size: -
CDR3 protein: CASNLWGSYEQYF; CDR3 DNA: TGTGCCAGCAACCTCTGGGGTTCCTACGAGCAGTACTTC; V gene: TRBV5-8; D gene: -; J gene: TRBJ2-7; clone size: few
CDR3 protein: CAWSVGSNSPLHF; CDR3 DNA: TGTGCCTGGAGTGTGGGTAGTAATTCACCCCTCCACTTT; V gene: TRBV30; D gene: -; J gene: TRBJ1-6; clone size: -
CDR3 protein: CASSIGGARAFF; CDR3 DNA: TGTGCCAGCAGCATCGGCGGGGCAAGAGCTTTCTTT; V gene: TRBV7-2; D gene: -; J gene: TRBJ1-1; clone size: -
CDR3 protein: CASSEQGTSYEQYF; CDR3 DNA: TGTGCCAGCAGTGAACAGGGTACCTCCTACGAGCAGTACTTC; V gene: TRBV6-1; D gene: -; J gene: TRBJ2-7; clone size: -
CDR3 protein: CAWSVRAGTEAFF; CDR3 DNA: TGTGCCTGGAGTGTTAGAGCGGGCACTGAAGCTTTCTTT; V gene: TRBV30; D gene: -; J gene: TRBJ1-1; clone size: -
CDR3 protein: CASRGLGQGAPNEQFF; CDR3 DNA: TGCGCCAGCAGAGGGCTGGGACAGGGGGCTCCCAATGAGCAGTTCTTC; V gene: TRBV4-1; D gene: TRBD1; J gene: TRBJ2-1; clone size: -
CDR3 protein: CAWSVGFSNQPQHF; CDR3 DNA: TGTGCCTGGAGTGTTGGGTTTAGCAATCAGCCCCAGCATTTT; V gene: TRBV30; D gene: -; J gene: TRBJ1-5; clone size: -
CDR3 protein: CASSRALNTEAFF; CDR3 DNA: TGTGCCAGTAGTAGGGCATTGAACACTGAAGCTTTCTTT; V gene: TRBV19; D gene: -; J gene: TRBJ1-1; clone size: -
CDR3 protein: CASRISGRGEQYF; CDR3 DNA: TGTGCCAGCAGGATTAGCGGGAGGGGAGAGCAGTACTTC; V gene: TRBV28; D gene: TRBD2; J gene: TRBJ2-7; clone size: -
CDR3 protein: CASSLGQGKNYGYTF; CDR3 DNA: TGTGCCAGCAGTTTGGGGCAGGGTAAAAACTATGGCTACACCTTC; V gene: TRBV28; D gene: -; J gene: TRBJ1-2; clone size: few
CDR3 protein: CASSFSPPWEQYF; CDR3 DNA: TGTGCCAGCAGCTTTTCCCCCCCTTGGGAGCAGTACTTC; V gene: TRBV7-9; D gene: -; J gene: TRBJ2-7; clone size: -
CDR3 protein: CASSLLGGTDTQYF; CDR3 DNA: TGTGCCAGCAGTTTATTGGGGGGAACAGATACGCAGTATTTT; V gene: TRBV27; D gene: -; J gene: TRBJ2-3; clone size: -
CDR3 protein: CASRIDRGEKLFF; CDR3 DNA: TGTGCCAGCAGGATAGACAGGGGTGAAAAACTGTTTTTT; V gene: TRBV6-6; D gene: TRBD1; J gene: TRBJ1-4; clone size: -
CDR3 protein: CASSLEGASAGELFF; CDR3 DNA: TGTGCCAGCAGCTTGGAAGGGGCCAGCGCCGGGGAGCTGTTTTTT; V gene: TRBV7-9; D gene: -; J gene: TRBJ2-2; clone size: few
CDR3 protein: CASLGEGNYGYTF; CDR3 DNA: TGTGCTTCGCTTGGGGAGGGAAACTATGGCTACACCTTC; V gene: TRBV30; D gene: -; J gene: TRBJ1-2; clone size: -
CDR3 protein: CASSPRDGESTKQYF; CDR3 DNA: TGTGCCAGCAGCCCTAGGGACGGGGAATCTACGAAGCAGTACTTC; V gene: TRBV5-8; D gene: -; J gene: TRBJ2-5; clone size: -
CDR3 protein: CASSPDRGSYNEQFF; CDR3 DNA: TGTGCTAGCTCACCAGACAGGGGATCCTACAATGAGCAGTTCTTC; V gene: TRBV18; D gene: TRBD1; J gene: TRBJ2-1; clone size: -
CDR3 protein: CASSQTEISTDTQYF; CDR3 DNA: TGTGCCAGCAGCCAGACAGAGATTAGCACAGATACGCAGTATTTT; V gene: TRBV4-2; D gene: -; J gene: TRBJ2-3; clone size: -